This is a list of T cell receptor beta chains from one sample in a study of OX40 agonist ivuxolimab in advanced cancers. The table came from immunoSEQ multiplex PCR; TCRdb's copy has only in-frame clones and leaves some out. The table includes about 48,000 clones, about 85% detected once. Sequenced material: CD4+ or CD8+ T cells sorted from blood, taken in a trial of the OX40 agonist ivuxolimab. All receptors come from an adult with an advanced solid tumor such as melanoma, head and neck, liver or kidney cancer. CDR3s include the opening cysteine and the closing phenylalanine or tryptophan. D genes are given only for firm matches.

TRBD1	TRBV29-1	TRBJ1-1	TGCAGCGTTGATGGGCAGGGGGCATGGAACACTGAAGCTTTCTTT	CSVDGQGAWNTEAFF
TRBD2	TRBV9	TRBJ2-5	TGTGCCAGCAGCGTAGGGGCGGGAGGGCCCACCCAAGAGACCCAGTACTTC	CASSVGAGGPTQETQYF
-	TRBV15	TRBJ1-4	TGTGCCACCAGACGGCCCCAGCTGACGGAAAAACTGTTTTTT	CATRRPQLTEKLFF
-	TRBV28	TRBJ2-3	TGTGCCAGCAGTACGTCAGATACGCAGTATTTT	CASSTSDTQYF
-	TRBV7-9	TRBJ1-5	TGTGCCAGCAGCTTAGGGGAGCAGCCCCAGCATTTT	CASSLGEQPQHF
-	TRBV6-5	TRBJ2-2	TGTGCCAGCAGTTCCACAGGGATGAACACCGGGGAGCTGTTTTTT	CASSSTGMNTGELFF
TRBD2	TRBV7-3	TRBJ2-1	TGTGCCAGCAGCCTCGGGACTAGCGGAGACAATGAGCAGTTCTTC	CASSLGTSGDNEQFF
-	TRBV14	TRBJ1-3	TGTGCCAGCAGCCAAGGGGTCTGGGGGATCTCTGGAAACACCATATATTTT	CASSQGVWGISGNTIYF
TRBD1	TRBV7-2	TRBJ2-7	TGTGCCAGCAGCTTAGCCCCAGGGGGCAGCTACGAGCAGTACTTC	CASSLAPGGSYEQYF
TRBD1	TRBV11-2	TRBJ2-1	TGTGCCAGCAGCCCCCGACAGGGGGTGGATGAGCAGTTCTTC	CASSPRQGVDEQFF